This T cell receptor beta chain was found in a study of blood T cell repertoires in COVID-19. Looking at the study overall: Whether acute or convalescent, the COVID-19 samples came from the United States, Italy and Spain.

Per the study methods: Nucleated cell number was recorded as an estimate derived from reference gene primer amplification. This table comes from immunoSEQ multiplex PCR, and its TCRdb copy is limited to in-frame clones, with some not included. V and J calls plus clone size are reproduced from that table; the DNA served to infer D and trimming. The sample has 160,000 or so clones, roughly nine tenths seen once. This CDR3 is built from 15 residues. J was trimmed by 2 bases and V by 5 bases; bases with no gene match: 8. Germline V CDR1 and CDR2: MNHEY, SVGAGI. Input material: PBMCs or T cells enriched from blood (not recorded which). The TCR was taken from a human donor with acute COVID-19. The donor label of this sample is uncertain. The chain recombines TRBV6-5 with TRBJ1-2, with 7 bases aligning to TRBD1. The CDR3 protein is CASSHHRGTNYGYTF. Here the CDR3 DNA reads TGTGCCAGCAGTCACCACAGGGGCACCAACTATGGCTACACCTTC.